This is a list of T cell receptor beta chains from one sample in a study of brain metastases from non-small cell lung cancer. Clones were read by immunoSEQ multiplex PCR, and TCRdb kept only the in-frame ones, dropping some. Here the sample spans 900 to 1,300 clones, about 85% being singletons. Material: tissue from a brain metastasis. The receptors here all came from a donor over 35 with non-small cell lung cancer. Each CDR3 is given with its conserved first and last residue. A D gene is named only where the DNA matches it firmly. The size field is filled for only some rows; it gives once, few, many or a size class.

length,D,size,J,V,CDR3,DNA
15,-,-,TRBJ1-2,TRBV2,CASSEKRSEGYGYTF,TGTGCCAGCAGTGAAAAACGGTCAGAAGGCTATGGCTACACCTTC
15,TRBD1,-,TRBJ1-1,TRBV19,CASSTQGQGPDEAFF,TGTGCCAGTAGTACACAGGGACAGGGGCCCGACGAAGCTTTCTTT
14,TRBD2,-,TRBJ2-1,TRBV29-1,CSGFSGTSYNEQFF,TGCAGCGGTTTTAGCGGGACAAGTTACAATGAGCAGTTCTTC
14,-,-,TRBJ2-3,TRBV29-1,CSVDRPQGTDTQYF,TGCAGCGTTGATAGACCTCAGGGCACAGATACGCAGTATTTT
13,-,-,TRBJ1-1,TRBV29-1,CSVRGGPNTEAFF,TGCAGCGTTAGGGGGGGTCCGAACACTGAAGCTTTCTTT
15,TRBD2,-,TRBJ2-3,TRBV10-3,CAISPGGGGFDTQYF,TGTGCCATCAGCCCCGGGGGGGGAGGGTTCGATACGCAGTATTTT
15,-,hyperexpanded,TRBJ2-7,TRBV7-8,CASSSRGSGSYEQYF,TGTGCCAGCAGCTCCAGGGGAAGTGGGTCCTACGAGCAGTACTTC
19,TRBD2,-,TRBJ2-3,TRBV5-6,CASSAERWSGRVPTDTQYF,TGTGCCAGCAGCGCGGAGAGGTGGAGCGGGAGGGTTCCGACAGATACGCAGTATTTT
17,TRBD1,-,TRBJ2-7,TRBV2,CASRTHSGGTGVHEQYF,TGTGCCAGCAGGACTCACTCCGGGGGGACAGGGGTCCACGAGCAGTACTTC
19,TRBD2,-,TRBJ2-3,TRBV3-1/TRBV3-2,CASSQEAGGGGIRTDTQYF,TGTGCCAGCAGCCAAGAAGCGGGGGGTGGCGGAATCCGCACAGATACGCAGTATTTT
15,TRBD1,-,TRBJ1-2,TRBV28,CASSLPQGARLGYTF,TGTGCCAGCAGTCTCCCTCAGGGGGCGCGGTTAGGCTACACCTTC
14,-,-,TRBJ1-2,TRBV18,CASSPGKINYGYTF,TGTGCCAGCTCACCTGGGAAAATTAACTATGGCTACACCTTC
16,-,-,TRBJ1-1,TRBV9,CASSSDLQGTNTEAFF,TGTGCCAGCAGCTCCGACTTACAAGGAACGAACACTGAAGCTTTCTTT
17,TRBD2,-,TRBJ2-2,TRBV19,CASSIATSGSGTGELFF,TGTGCCAGTAGTATCGCGACTAGCGGGAGCGGGACCGGGGAGCTGTTTTTT
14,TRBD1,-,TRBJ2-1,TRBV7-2,CATQSGTGGTRQFF,TGTGCCACACAATCCGGGACAGGGGGGACTAGGCAGTTCTTC